This TCR beta chain comes out of a study of blood T cell repertoires in COVID-19 (dated by TCRdb to about 2020). Regarding the study in general: Collaborator samples came from the United States, Italy and Spain and covered acute and convalescent phases of COVID-19. Where available, HLA class I and class II types were obtained from metadata supplied by the sample provider rather than from assay-based typing. The prospective study material was composed of cDNA or gDNA derived from T cells, B-cell-depleted T cells, or PBMCs. The sample metadata nearly always contained a de-identified subject ID, COVID-19 status, age in years and sex. The repertoires were made available in a free public database intended to serve as a resource for research on the immune response to SARS-CoV-2. The samples were drawn from the first 160 participants of the ongoing ImmuneRACE study and from 1,200 or so subjects provided by 6 global collaborators. Deeply sampled blood TCRbeta repertoires from subjects exposed to, actively infected with, or recovered from COVID-19 were included in the dataset. On the study overall, not on this receptor specifically: The quantity of clinical and demographic metadata differed by source and by participant and was supplied without curation.

The collaborating institutions used their own protocols to collect whole blood in K2EDTA tubes. For TCRbeta analysis, collaborators shipped samples in one of three forms: frozen whole blood, isolated PBMCs, or DNA extracted from either of those sample types. TCRbeta CDR3 regions were amplified from genomic DNA by means of the immunoSEQ Assay, a bias-controlled multiplex PCR. On the study's bioinformatics: Nucleated cell counts per sample were estimated from amplification of reference gene primers within the assay. Sequence reads were collapsed and filtered to measure the absolute abundance of every unique TCRbeta CDR3 rearrangement. For each sample, productive Simpson clonality was calculated as the square root of Simpson's diversity index over productive rearrangements. TCRdb retrieved this table from immuneACCESS and kept in-frame rearrangements only. Not all clones are present; in checked studies, unresolved V genes account for under half, and no reason is known for the remainder. V, J and clone size were drawn from that table, and D and trimming were deduced from the DNA. The sample table contains under 170,000 clones; only one count was recorded for 80% to 90% of them. Roughly 3.3% of the sample is in the top ten clones.

This clone was counted between two and nine times. Its antigen specificity is not known. No clone much larger than this one lies a single base away; base qualities are absent. The CDR3, from cysteine to phenylalanine, totals 14 residues. CDR3 DNA only is kept here, 42 bases in frame from base 1. The V and J ends are trimmed by 0 bases and 11 bases, leaving 17 bases between them. As encoded in the germline V gene (reference sequence), CDR1 is SGHNT while CDR2 is YYREEE. Sequencing was done on a sample of peripheral blood. This sequence was found in a man between 65 and 85 years old with acute or convalescent COVID-19. The sequence links TRBV5-4 to TRBJ1-1; no D segment can be confidently identified. The CDR3 is CASSLGRREAPAFF. In nucleotide form, the sequence is TGTGCCAGCAGCTTGGGCCGGAGGGAGGCCCCGGCTTTCTTT. Here the CDR3 is joined to the reference TRBV5-4 and TRBJ1-1 genes, and the full variable domain is: ETGVTQSPTHLIKTRGQQVTLRCSSQSGHNTVSWYQQALGQGPQFIFQYYREEENGRGNFPPRFSGLQFPNYSSELNVNALELDDSALYLCASSLGRREAPAFFGQGTRLTVV.